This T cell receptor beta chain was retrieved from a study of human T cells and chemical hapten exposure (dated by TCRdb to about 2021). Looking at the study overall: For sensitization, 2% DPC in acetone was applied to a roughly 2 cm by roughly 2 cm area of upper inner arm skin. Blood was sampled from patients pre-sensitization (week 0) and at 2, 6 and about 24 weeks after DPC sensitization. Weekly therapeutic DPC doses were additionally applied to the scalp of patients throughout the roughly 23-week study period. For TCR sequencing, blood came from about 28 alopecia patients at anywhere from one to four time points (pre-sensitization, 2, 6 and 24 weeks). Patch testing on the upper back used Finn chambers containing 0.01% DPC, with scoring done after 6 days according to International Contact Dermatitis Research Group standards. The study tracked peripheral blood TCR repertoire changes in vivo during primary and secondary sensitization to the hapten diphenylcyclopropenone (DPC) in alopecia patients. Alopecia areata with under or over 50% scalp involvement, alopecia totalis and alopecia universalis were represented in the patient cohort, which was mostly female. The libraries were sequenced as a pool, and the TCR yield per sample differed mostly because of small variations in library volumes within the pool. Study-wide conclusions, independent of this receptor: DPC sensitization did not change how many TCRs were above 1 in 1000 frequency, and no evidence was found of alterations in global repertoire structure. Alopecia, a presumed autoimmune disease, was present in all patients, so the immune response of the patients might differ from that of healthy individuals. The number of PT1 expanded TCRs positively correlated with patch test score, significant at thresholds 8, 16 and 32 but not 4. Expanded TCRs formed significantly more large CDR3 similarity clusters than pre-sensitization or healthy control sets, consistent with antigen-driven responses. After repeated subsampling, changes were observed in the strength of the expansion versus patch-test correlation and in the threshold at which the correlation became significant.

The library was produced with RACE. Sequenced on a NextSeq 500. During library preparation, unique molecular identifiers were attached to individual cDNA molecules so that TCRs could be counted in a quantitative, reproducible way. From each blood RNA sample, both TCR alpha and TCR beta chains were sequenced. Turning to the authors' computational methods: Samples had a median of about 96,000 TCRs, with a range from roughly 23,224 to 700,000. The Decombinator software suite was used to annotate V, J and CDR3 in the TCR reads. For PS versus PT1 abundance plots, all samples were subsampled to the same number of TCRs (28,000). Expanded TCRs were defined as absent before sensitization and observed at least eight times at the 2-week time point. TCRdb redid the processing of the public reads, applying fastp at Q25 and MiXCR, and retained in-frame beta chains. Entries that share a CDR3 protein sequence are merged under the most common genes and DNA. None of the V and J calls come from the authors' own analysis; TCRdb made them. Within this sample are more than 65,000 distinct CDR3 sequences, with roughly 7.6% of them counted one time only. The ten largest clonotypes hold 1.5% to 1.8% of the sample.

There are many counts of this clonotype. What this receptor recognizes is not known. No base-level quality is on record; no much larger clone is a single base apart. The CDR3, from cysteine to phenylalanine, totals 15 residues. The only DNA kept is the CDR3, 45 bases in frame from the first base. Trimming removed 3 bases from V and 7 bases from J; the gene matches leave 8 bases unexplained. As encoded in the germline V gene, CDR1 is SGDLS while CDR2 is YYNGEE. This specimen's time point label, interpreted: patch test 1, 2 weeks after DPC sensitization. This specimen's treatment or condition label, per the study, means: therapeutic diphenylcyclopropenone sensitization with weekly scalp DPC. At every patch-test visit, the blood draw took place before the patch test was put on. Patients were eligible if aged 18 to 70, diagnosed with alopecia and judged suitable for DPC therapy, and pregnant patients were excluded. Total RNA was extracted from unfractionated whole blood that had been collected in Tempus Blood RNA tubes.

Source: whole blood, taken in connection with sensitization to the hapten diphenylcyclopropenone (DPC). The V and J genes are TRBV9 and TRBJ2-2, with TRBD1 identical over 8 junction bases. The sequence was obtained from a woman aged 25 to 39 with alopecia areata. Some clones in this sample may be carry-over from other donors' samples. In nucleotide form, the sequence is TGTGCCAGCAGCGAGGGACAGGCGGGTGGCGGGGAGCTGTTTTTT. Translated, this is CASSEGQAGGGELFF.